This T cell receptor beta chain comes out of a study of T cells in Graves' hyperthyroidism and ophthalmopathy. RNA transcripts provided the source from which TCR beta CDR3 regions were amplified. The TCR CDR3 first-round RT-PCR relied on the HTBI primer set. TCRdb reanalysed the multiplex PCR reads using MiXCR and keeps one entry per CDR3 protein. The sample lists about 690,000 distinct CDR3 sequences, approximately 15% seen once, with roughly 16% in the top ten. This CDR3 region has 13 residues. Trimming took 6 bases from V and 6 from J, leaving 13 bases between them. In germline, CDR1 is MNHEY, CDR2 SMNVEV (reference sequence). Orbital computed tomography, thyroid ultrasound, serum thyroxine and TRAb, and clinical symptoms together informed the diagnoses. It was 8 to 10 ml of fresh peripheral blood that supplied the PBMCs.

This sequence was found in a man over 45 with Graves' hyperthyroidism. The specimen sequenced was blood. The chain recombines TRBV27 with TRBJ2-3; D unclear. The CDR3 DNA reads TGTGCCAGCAGCCTCGACCACCCCGATACGCAGTATTTT. Protein: CASSLDHPDTQYF.